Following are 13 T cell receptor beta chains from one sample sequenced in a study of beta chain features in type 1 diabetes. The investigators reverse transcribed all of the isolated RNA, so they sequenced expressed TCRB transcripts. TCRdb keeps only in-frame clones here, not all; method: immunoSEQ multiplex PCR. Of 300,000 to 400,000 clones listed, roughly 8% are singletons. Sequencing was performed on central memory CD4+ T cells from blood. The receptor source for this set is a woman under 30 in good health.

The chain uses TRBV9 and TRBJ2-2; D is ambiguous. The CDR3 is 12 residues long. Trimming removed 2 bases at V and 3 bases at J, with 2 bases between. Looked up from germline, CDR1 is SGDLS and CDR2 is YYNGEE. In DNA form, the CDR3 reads TGTGCCAGCAGCGTCGACACCGGGGAGCTGTTTTTT. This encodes CASSVDTGELFF.

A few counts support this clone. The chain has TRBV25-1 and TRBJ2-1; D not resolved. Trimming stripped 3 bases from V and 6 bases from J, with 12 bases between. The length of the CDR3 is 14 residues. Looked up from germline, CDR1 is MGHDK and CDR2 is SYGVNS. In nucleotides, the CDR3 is TGTGCCAGCAGTGATCCCGCACGGTCCAATGAGCAGTTCTTC. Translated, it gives CASSDPARSNEQFF.

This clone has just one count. This CDR3 is CASSDPRPGYEQYF. The CDR3 DNA sequence: TGTGCCAGCAGTGATCCCCGTCCGGGCTACGAGCAGTACTTC. The rearrangement joins TRBV25-1 to TRBJ2-7; D remains ambiguous. V lost 3 bases and J lost 3, with 12 bases in between. Per germline, CDR1 MGHDK and CDR2 SYGVNS. This CDR3 region has 14 residues.

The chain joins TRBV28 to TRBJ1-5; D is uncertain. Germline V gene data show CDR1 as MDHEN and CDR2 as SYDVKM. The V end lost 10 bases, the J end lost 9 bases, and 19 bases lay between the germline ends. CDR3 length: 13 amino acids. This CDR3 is CATLPRAHSPQHF. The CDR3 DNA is TGTGCCACCCTACCGAGGGCCCATTCGCCCCAGCATTTT.

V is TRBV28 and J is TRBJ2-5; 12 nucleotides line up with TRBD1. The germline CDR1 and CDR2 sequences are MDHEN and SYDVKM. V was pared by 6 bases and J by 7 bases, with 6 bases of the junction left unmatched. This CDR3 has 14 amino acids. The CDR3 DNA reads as TGTGCCAGCAGGGGACAGGGGGCGAGCCGGACCCAGTACTTC. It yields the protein CASRGQGASRTQYF.

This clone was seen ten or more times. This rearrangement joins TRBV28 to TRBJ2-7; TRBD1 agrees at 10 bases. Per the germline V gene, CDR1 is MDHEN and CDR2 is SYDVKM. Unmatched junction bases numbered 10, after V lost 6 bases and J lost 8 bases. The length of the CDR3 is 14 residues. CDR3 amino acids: CASSSGTGVFQQYF. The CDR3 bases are TGTGCCAGCAGCTCCGGGACAGGGGTTTTCCAGCAGTACTTC.

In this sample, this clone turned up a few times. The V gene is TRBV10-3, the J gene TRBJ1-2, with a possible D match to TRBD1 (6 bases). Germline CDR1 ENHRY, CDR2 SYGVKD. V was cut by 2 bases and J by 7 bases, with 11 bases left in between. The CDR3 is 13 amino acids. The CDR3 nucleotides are TGTGCCATCAGTGAGGACTGGGGGCGTGGCTACACCTTC. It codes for CAISEDWGRGYTF.

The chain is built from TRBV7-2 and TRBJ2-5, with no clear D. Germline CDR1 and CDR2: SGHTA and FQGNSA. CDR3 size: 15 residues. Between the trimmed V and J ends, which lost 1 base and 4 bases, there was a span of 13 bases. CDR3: CASSLVWGPRETQYF. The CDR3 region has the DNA TGTGCCAGCAGCTTAGTTTGGGGTCCCCGAGAGACCCAGTACTTC.

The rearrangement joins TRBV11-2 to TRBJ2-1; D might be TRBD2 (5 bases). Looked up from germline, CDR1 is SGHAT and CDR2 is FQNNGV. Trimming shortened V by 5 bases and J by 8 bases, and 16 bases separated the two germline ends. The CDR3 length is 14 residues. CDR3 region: CASSLAGDFHEQFF. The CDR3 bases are TGTGCCAGCAGCCTGGCGGGCGACTTCCATGAGCAGTTCTTC.

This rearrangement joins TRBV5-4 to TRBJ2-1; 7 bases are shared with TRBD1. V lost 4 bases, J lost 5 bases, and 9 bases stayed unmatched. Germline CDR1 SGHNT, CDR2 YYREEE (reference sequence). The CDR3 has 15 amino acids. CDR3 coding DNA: TGTGCCAGCAGCCCCGGACACACAGGGGACAATGAGCAGTTCTTC. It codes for CASSPGHTGDNEQFF.

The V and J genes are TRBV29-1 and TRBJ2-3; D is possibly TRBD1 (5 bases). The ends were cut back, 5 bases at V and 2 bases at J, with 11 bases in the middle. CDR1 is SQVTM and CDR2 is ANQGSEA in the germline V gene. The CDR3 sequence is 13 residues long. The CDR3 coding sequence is TGCAGCGTTACAGGTTGGTTCACAGATACGCAGTATTTT. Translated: CSVTGWFTDTQYF.

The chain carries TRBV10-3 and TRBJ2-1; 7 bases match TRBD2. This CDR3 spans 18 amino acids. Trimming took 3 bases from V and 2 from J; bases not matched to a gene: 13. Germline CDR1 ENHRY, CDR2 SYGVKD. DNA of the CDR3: TGTGCCATCAGTGATTTGTCTAGCGGAAACTCTGCCTACAATGAGCAGTTCTTC. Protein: CAISDLSSGNSAYNEQFF.

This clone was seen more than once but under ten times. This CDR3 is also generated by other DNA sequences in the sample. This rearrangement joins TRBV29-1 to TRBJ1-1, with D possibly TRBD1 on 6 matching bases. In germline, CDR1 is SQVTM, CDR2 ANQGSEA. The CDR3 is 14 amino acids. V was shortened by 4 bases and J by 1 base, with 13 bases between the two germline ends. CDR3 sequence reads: CSVAPGQQNTEAFF. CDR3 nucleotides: TGCAGCGTTGCCCCCGGACAGCAGAACACTGAAGCTTTCTTT.